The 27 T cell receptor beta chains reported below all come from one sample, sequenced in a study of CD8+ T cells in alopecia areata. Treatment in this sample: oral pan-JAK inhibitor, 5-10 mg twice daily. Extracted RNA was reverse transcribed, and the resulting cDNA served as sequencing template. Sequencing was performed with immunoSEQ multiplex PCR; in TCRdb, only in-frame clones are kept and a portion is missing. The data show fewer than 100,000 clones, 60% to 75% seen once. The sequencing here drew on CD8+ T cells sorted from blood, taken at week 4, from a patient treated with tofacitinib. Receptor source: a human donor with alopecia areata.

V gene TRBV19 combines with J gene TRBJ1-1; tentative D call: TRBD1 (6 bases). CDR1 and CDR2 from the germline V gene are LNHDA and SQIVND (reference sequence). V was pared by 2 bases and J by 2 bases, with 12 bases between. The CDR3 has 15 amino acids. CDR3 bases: TGTGCCAGTAGTATATTACCCAGGGGTAACACTGAAGCTTTCTTT. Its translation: CASSILPRGNTEAFF.

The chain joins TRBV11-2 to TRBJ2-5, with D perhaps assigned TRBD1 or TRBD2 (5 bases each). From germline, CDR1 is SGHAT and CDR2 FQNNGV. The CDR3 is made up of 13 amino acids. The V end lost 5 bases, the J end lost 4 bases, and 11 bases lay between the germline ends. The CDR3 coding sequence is TGTGCCAGCAGCCTACTGAGGGGAGAGACCCAGTACTTC. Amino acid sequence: CASSLLRGETQYF.

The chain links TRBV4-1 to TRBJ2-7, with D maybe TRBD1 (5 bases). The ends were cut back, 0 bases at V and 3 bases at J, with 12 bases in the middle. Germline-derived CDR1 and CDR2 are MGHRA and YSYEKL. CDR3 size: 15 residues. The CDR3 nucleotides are TGCGCCAGCAGCCAAGAAATGGCAGGGTTCTACGAGCAGTACTTC. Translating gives CASSQEMAGFYEQYF.

The DNA for the CDR3 is TGTGCCAGCAGCCTAAGGGGTAGGGTCAATCAGCCCCAGCATTTT. It is translated as CASSLRGRVNQPQHF. V gene TRBV28 combines with J gene TRBJ1-5, with D maybe TRBD1 (5 bases). Germline V gene data show CDR1 as MDHEN and CDR2 as SYDVKM. The CDR3 length is 15 residues. The ends were cut back, 6 bases at V and 3 bases at J, with 15 bases in the middle. The whole variable domain, remainder taken from reference TRBV28 and TRBJ1-5, is DVKVTQSSRYLVKRTGEKVFLECVQDMDHENMFWYRQDPGLGLRLIYFSYDVKMKEKGDIPEGYSVSREKKERFSLILESASTNQTSMYLCASSLRGRVNQPQHFGDGTRLSIL.

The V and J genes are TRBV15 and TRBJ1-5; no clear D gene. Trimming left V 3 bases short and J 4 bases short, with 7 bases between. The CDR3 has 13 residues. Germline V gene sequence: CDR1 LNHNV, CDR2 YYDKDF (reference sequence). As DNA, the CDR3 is TGTGCCACCAGCAGCGGGAGAAATCAGCCCCAGCATTTT. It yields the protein CATSSGRNQPQHF.

CDR3 coding DNA: TGCAGCGTTCCGACAGGGGACTACTATGGCTACACCTTC. Encoded protein: CSVPTGDYYGYTF. J is TRBJ1-2 and V is TRBV29-1, with 8 bases fitting TRBD1. This CDR3 comprises 13 residues. CDR1 is SQVTM and CDR2 is ANQGSEA in the germline V gene. V gave up 5 bases and J gave up 3 bases; unmatched junction bases: 5.

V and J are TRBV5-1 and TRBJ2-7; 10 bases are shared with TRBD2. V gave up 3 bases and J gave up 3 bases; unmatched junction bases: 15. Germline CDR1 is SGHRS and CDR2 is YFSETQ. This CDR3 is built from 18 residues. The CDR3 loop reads CASSSHPELAGTLYEQYF. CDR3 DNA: TGCGCCAGCAGCTCTCACCCTGAACTAGCGGGAACCCTCTACGAGCAGTACTTC. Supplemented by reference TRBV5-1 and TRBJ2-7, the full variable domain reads KAGVTQTPRYLIKTRGQQVTLSCSPISGHRSVSWYQQTPGQGLQFLFEYFSETQRNKGNFPGRFSGRQFSNSRSEMNVSTLELGDSALYLCASSSHPELAGTLYEQYFGPGTRLTVT.

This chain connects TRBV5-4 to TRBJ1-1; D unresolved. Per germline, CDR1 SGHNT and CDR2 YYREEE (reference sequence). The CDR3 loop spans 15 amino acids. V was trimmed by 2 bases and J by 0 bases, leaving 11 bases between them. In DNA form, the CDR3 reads TGTGCCAGCAGCTTCTTGCGCGACTTGAACACTGAAGCTTTCTTT. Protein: CASSFLRDLNTEAFF.

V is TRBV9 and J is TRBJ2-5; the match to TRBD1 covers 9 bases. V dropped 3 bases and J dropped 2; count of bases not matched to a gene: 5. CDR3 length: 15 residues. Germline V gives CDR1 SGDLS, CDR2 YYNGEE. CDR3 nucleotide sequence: TGTGCCAGCAGCGCATGGGGACAGGGACAAGAGACCCAGTACTTC. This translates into CASSAWGQGQETQYF.

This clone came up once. CDR3 region: CASSLGGNVYEQYF. DNA for the CDR3: TGTGCCAGCAGCTTGGGGGGGAACGTCTACGAGCAGTACTTC. The chain has TRBV5-4 and TRBJ2-7; D tentatively reads TRBD1 or TRBD2 (5 bases each). The CDR3 sequence is 14 residues long. The germline V gene encodes CDR1 SGHNT and CDR2 YYREEE (reference sequence). Trimming pared 0 bases from V and 3 bases from J, leaving 10 bases between.

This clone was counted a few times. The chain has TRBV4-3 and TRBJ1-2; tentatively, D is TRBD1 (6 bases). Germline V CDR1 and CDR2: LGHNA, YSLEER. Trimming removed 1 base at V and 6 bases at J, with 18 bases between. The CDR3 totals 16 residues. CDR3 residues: CASSQGSGGDIDGYTF. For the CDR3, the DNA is TGCGCCAGCAGCCAAGGGAGTGGCGGGGACATAGATGGCTACACCTTC.

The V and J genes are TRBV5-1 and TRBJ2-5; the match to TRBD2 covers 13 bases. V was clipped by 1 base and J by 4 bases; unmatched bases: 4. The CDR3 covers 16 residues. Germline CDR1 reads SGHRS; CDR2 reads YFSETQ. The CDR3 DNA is TGCGCCAGCAGCTTGACGGGACTAGCGGGGACAGAGACCCAGTACTTC. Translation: CASSLTGLAGTETQYF.

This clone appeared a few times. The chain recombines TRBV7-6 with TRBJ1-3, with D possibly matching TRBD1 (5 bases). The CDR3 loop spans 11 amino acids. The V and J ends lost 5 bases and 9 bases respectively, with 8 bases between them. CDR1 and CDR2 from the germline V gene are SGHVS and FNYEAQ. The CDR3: CASSRDSTIYF. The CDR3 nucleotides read TGTGCCAGCAGCCGGGACTCCACCATATATTTT.

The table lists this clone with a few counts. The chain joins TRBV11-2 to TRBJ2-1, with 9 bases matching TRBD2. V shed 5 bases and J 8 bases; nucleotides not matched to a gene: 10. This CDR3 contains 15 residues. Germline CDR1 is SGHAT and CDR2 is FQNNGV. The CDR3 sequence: CASSRLAGPLDEQFF. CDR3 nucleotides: TGTGCCAGCAGCCGGCTAGCGGGGCCCCTGGATGAGCAGTTCTTC.

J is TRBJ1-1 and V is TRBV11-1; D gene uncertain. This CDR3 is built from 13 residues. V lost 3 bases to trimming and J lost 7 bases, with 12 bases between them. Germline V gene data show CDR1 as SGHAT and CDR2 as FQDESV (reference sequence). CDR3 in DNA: TGTGCCAGCAGCTTGCGCGGCGGCTTTGAAGCTTTCTTT. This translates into CASSLRGGFEAFF.

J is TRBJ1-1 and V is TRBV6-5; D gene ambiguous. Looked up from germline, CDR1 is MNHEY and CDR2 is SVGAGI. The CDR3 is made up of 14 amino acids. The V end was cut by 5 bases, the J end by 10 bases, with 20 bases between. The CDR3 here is CASSVEGWDDVAFF. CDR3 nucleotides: TGTGCCAGCAGTGTCGAAGGGTGGGATGATGTAGCTTTCTTT.

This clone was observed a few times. The CDR3 DNA sequence: TGTGCCAGCAGCCCCTTACTAGCGGGAGGGCCGGAGGAGACCCAGTACTTC. Amino acid sequence: CASSPLLAGGPEETQYF. This sequence joins TRBV7-9 and TRBJ2-5; the match to TRBD2 covers 13 bases. V lost 5 bases to trimming and J lost 5 bases; unmatched junction nucleotides: 11. Germline V CDR1 and CDR2: SEHNR, FQNEAQ (reference sequence). CDR3 length equals 17 residues.

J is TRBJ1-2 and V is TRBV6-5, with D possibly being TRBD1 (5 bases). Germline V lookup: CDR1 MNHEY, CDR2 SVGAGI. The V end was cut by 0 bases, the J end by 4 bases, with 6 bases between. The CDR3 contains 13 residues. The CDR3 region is CASSYSGGYGYTF. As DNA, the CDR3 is TGTGCCAGCAGTTACTCGGGGGGCTATGGCTACACCTTC.

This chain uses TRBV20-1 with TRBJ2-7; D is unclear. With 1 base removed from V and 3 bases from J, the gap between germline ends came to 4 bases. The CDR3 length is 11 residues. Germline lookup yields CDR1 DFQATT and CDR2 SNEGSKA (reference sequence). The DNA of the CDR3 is TGCAGTGCTAGAGTCGGCTACGAGCAGTACTTC. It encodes CSARVGYEQYF.

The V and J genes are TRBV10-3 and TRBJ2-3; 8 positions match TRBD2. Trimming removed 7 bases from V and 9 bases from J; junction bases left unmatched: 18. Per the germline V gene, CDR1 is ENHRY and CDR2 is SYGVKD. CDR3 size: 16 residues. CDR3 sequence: CAITPTSDTSLATQYF. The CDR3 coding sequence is TGTGCCATCACCCCGACTAGCGACACCTCACTGGCGACGCAGTATTTT.

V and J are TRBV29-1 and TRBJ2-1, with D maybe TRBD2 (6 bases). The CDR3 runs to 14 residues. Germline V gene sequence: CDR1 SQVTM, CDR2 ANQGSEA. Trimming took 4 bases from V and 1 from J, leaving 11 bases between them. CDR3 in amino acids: CSVVLTRSYNEQFF. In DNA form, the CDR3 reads TGCAGCGTTGTATTGACTAGGTCCTACAATGAGCAGTTCTTC.

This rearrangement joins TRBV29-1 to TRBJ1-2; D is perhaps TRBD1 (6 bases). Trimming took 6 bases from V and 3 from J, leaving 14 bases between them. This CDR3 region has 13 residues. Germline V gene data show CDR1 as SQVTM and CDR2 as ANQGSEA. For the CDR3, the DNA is TGCAGCGTCCTGTACAGGGAAGACTATGGCTACACCTTC. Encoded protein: CSVLYREDYGYTF.

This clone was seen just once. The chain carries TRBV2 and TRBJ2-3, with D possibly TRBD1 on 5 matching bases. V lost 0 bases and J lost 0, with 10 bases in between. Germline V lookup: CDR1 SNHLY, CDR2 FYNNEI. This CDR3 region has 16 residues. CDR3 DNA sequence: TGTGCCAGCAGTGAAGCCGCAGGGCAGAGCACAGATACGCAGTATTTT. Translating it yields CASSEAAGQSTDTQYF.

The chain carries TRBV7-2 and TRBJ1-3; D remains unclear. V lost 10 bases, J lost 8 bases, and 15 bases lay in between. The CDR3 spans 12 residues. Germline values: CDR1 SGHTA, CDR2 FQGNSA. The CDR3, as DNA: TGTGCCACAGCAGCTTTTGGTGACACCATATATTTT. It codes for CATAAFGDTIYF.

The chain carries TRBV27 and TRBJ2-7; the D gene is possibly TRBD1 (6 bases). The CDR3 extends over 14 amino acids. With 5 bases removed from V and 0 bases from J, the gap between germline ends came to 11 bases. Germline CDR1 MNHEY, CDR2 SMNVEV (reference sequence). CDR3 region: CASSAQGYSYEQYF. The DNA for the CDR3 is TGTGCCAGCAGTGCACAGGGTTACTCCTACGAGCAGTACTTC.

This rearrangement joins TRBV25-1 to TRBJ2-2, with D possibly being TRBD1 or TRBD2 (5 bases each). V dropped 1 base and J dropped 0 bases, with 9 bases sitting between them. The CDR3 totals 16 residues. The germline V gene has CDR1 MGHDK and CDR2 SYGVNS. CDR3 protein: CASSEWGSTNTGELFF. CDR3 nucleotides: TGTGCCAGCAGTGAATGGGGGAGTACGAACACCGGGGAGCTGTTTTTT.

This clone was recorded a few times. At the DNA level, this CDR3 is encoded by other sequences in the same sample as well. The CDR3 DNA is TGCAGCGGCGGGGGGACTGAAGCTTTCTTT. Its translation is CSGGGTEAFF. The chain employs TRBV29-1 and TRBJ1-1; tentative D call: TRBD1 (5 bases). Trimming took off 7 bases at V and 5 bases at J, with 8 bases between the two ends. Germline V lookup: CDR1 SQVTM, CDR2 ANQGSEA. The CDR3 is made up of 10 amino acids. The full variable domain, rest sourced from reference TRBV29-1 and TRBJ1-1, is SAVISQKPSRDICQRGTSLTIQCQVDSQVTMMFWYRQQPGQSLTLIATANQGSEATYESGFVIDKFPISRPNLTFSTLTVSNMSPEDSSIYLCSGGGTEAFFGQGTRLTVV.